These 27 T cell receptor beta chains were all obtained from the same sample, sequenced in a study of blood T cells in healthy people across ages. Alongside a J-beta primer mix, a sample-barcoded 5' primer served in a second PCR lasting roughly 6 to 12 cycles. TCRdb reprocessed the 5' RACE reads with MiXCR, giving one entry per CDR3 protein. The sample carries around 780,000 distinct CDR3 sequences, 45% to 70% recorded once. The specimen sequenced was blood. The origin of the receptors is a man between 35 and 55 years old in good health.

The chain uses TRBV12-3 or TRBV12-4 and TRBJ2-1; the D is unclear. This CDR3 comprises 13 residues. Trimming stripped 11 bases from V and 1 base from J, with 12 bases between. The CDR3 DNA follows: TGTGCCGTAGAACAAGCTTCCTACAATGAGCAGTTCTTC. Its protein is CAVEQASYNEQFF.

V is TRBV5-5 and J is TRBJ1-1; TRBD1 might be the D (6 bases). The V gene's germline CDR1 is SGHKS and CDR2 YYEKEE (reference sequence). This CDR3 is built from 16 residues. V was cut by 0 bases and J by 1 base, with 13 bases left in between. The CDR3 nucleotides are TGTGCCAGCAGCTTGGATCAGCGACAGGCGAACACTGAAGCTTTCTTT. The encoded protein is CASSLDQRQANTEAFF.

The chain has TRBV5-1 and TRBJ2-7, with 14 bases aligning to TRBD2. TRBJ2-5 matches the DNA end more closely, so the J call is doubtful. Germline CDR1 reads SGHRS; CDR2 reads YFSETQ. The CDR3 covers 17 residues. The CDR3 loop is CASSTGTSGSMYETQYF. DNA for the CDR3: TGCGCCAGCAGCACCGGGACTAGCGGGAGCATGTATGAGACCCAGTACTTC.

V usage is TRBV6-1 and J usage is TRBJ2-7; D gene unclear. V lost 0 bases and J 5 bases, leaving 11 bases between the germline ends. Looked up from germline, CDR1 is MNHNS and CDR2 is SASEGT. This CDR3 is 14 amino acids long. The chain's CDR3 is CASSEARWIDEQYF. CDR3 sequence (DNA): TGTGCCAGCAGTGAAGCGCGGTGGATTGACGAGCAGTACTTC.

The chain is built from TRBV2 and TRBJ2-7; 11 bases map to TRBD1. The CDR3 length is 14 residues. V lost 5 bases and J lost 6; bases outside the gene matches: 6. The germline gives CDR1 SNHLY, CDR2 FYNNEI. CDR3 protein: CASSIIGTGGEQYF. In DNA form, the CDR3 reads TGTGCCAGCAGTATAATCGGGACAGGGGGCGAGCAGTACTTC. The whole variable domain, filled in from reference TRBV2 and TRBJ2-7, reads EPEVTQTPSHQVTQMGQEVILRCVPISNHLYFYWYRQILGQKVEFLVSFYNNEISEKSEIFDDQFSVERPDGSNFTLKIRSTKLEDSAMYFCASSIIGTGGEQYFGPGTRLTVT.

V and J are TRBV20-1 and TRBJ2-5; the D gene is possibly TRBD1 (6 bases). V lost 5 bases, J lost 11 bases, and 21 bases lay in between. The CDR3 is 13 amino acids. The germline V gene has CDR1 DFQATT and CDR2 SNEGSKA (reference sequence). CDR3 sequence (DNA): TGCAGTGCTCTCCGGGACAACCACAATGAGCAGTACTTC. This sequence encodes CSALRDNHNEQYF.

The CDR3 sequence: CASSTRTSGGSETQYF. The CDR3 DNA sequence: TGCGCCAGCAGCACCCGGACTAGCGGGGGGTCAGAGACCCAGTACTTC. The chain employs TRBV4-1 and TRBJ2-5, with 14 bases matching TRBD2. Germline V lookup: CDR1 MGHRA, CDR2 YSYEKL. The length of the CDR3 is 16 residues. Losses at the gene ends were 5 bases for V and 4 bases for J; bases not matched to a gene: 6.

The V and J genes are TRBV3-1 and TRBJ2-6; a possible D gene is TRBD1 (5 bases). Trimming left V 4 bases short and J 0 bases short, with 19 bases between. The germline V gene has CDR1 LGHDT and CDR2 YNNKEL (reference sequence). The length of the CDR3 is 19 residues. CDR3 in amino acids: CASSPLGLTMNSGANVLTF. The DNA for the CDR3 is TGTGCCAGCAGCCCACTGGGGCTTACAATGAACTCTGGGGCCAACGTCCTGACTTTC.

The chain links TRBV11-2 to TRBJ2-1; TRBD2 matches 8 bases. Trimming removed 5 bases from V and 8 bases from J; junction bases left unmatched: 8. Germline V gene sequence: CDR1 SGHAT, CDR2 FQNNGV. The CDR3 is made up of 14 amino acids. The CDR3 DNA is TGTGCCAGCAGCGAGCGGGAGAAAAGGCATGAGCAGTTCTTC. Translating it yields CASSEREKRHEQFF.

This rearrangement joins TRBV3-1 to TRBJ2-5, with D tentatively TRBD2 (5 bases). CDR1 and CDR2 (germline): LGHDT, YNNKEL (reference sequence). The V and J ends lost 0 bases and 8 bases respectively, with 16 bases between them. The CDR3 contains 15 residues. Here the CDR3 reads CASSQDPGLVATQYF. As DNA, the CDR3 is TGTGCCAGCAGCCAAGACCCTGGACTGGTCGCAACCCAGTACTTC.

In this sample, this clonotype turned up a few times. The rearrangement joins TRBV7-2 to TRBJ2-7, with TRBD2 matching over 10 bases. The CDR3 sequence is 15 residues long. The V segment lost 5 bases and the J segment 1 base; nucleotides outside the gene matches: 5. In germline, CDR1 is SGHTA, CDR2 FQGNSA. Here the CDR3 DNA reads TGTGCCAGCAGCCCGGGGACTAGCGTGTCCTACGAGCAGTACTTC. It is translated as CASSPGTSVSYEQYF. The full variable domain, completed using reference TRBV7-2 and TRBJ2-7, is GAGVSQSPSNKVTEKGKDVELRCDPISGHTALYWYRQSLGQGLEFLIYFQGNSAPDKSGLPSDRFSAERTGGSVSTLTIQRTQQEDSAVYLCASSPGTSVSYEQYFGPGTRLTVT.

CDR3 in DNA: TGTGCCAGCAAAGTGGGGATGACCAAAAACATTCAGTACTTC. It codes for CASKVGMTKNIQYF. This sequence joins TRBV27 and TRBJ2-4; D ambiguous. This CDR3 comprises 14 residues. From germline, CDR1 is MNHEY and CDR2 SMNVEV (reference sequence). V gave up 7 bases and J gave up 2 bases, with 12 bases separating them.

CDR3 nucleotides: TGTGCCAGCAGTTTATTAGGGTTCGGATCCGTAACTGAAGCTTTCTTT. Its translation: CASSLLGFGSVTEAFF. The V and J genes are TRBV27 and TRBJ1-1; D unresolved. V gave up 1 base and J gave up 5 bases, with 17 bases separating them. Germline lookup yields CDR1 MNHEY and CDR2 SMNVEV (reference sequence). This CDR3 has 16 residues.

CDR3 DNA: TGTGCCAGCAGCCAAGATCGGCGGATTGGGGATTCACCCCTCCACTTT. Amino acid sequence: CASSQDRRIGDSPLHF. The chain joins TRBV3-1 to TRBJ1-6, with D uncertain. The CDR3 extends over 16 amino acids. Per germline, CDR1 LGHDT and CDR2 YNNKEL (reference sequence). Trimming removed 0 bases from V and 8 bases from J, with 14 bases in between.

This clonotype was seen many times. The V call is TRBV29-1, the J call TRBJ2-3; no clear D gene. The V end lost 3 bases, the J end lost 2 bases, and 15 bases lay between the germline ends. The CDR3 runs to 15 residues. From germline, CDR1 is SQVTM and CDR2 ANQGSEA. CDR3 coding DNA: TGCAGCGTTGATGGTGTCCGTGGAGTCACAGATACGCAGTATTTT. Amino acids: CSVDGVRGVTDTQYF.

The CDR3 spells CASSSQGKQFF. CDR3 nucleotide sequence: TGTGCCAGCAGCTCCCAGGGGAAGCAGTTCTTC. The rearrangement joins TRBV7-2 to TRBJ2-1, with D perhaps matching TRBD1 (6 bases). CDR3 length: 11 amino acids. Trimming took 4 bases from V and 11 from J, leaving 9 bases between them. The germline CDR1 and CDR2 sequences are SGHTA and FQGNSA.

The chain combines TRBV7-2 with TRBJ1-2; TRBD1 matches 7 bases. Losses at the gene ends were 3 bases for V and 7 bases for J; bases not matched to a gene: 8. Germline V gene lookup returns CDR1 SGHTA and CDR2 FQGNSA. The CDR3 is 14 amino acids. The CDR3 coding sequence is TGTGCCAGCAGCTTTCCTGAGGGGGCGCGTGGCTACACCTTC. Protein: CASSFPEGARGYTF.

The chain carries TRBV27 and TRBJ1-5; D is undetermined. Germline values: CDR1 MNHEY, CDR2 SMNVEV (reference sequence). The length of the CDR3 is 14 residues. V shed 6 bases and J shed 7 bases, with 16 bases lying between them. The CDR3 reads CASSSGTAEQPQHF. The CDR3 nucleotides are TGTGCCAGCAGCTCTGGTACAGCGGAGCAGCCCCAGCATTTT.

V and J are TRBV3-1 and TRBJ1-2, with D unresolved. The CDR3 runs 12 residues. Germline CDR1 and CDR2: LGHDT and YNNKEL (reference sequence). The CDR3 nucleotides read TGTGCAGCCGGCCGACTGGACTATGGCTACACCTTC. Translation gives CAAGRLDYGYTF.

CDR3 sequence: CSASLLTDPYGYTF. The CDR3 DNA reads TGCAGTGCTAGTCTTCTTACGGACCCTTATGGCTACACCTTC. J is TRBJ1-2 and V is TRBV20-1; no definite D call. CDR1 and CDR2 (germline): DFQATT, SNEGSKA (reference sequence). The CDR3 totals 14 residues. V was pared by 3 bases and J by 5 bases, with 16 bases between.

This clonotype was found once. The chain recombines TRBV5-1 with TRBJ2-1, with D unresolved. Germline V gene sequence: CDR1 SGHRS, CDR2 YFSETQ. CDR3 length: 13 amino acids. V was shortened by 0 bases and J by 9 bases, with 10 bases between the two germline ends. The CDR3 nucleotides are TGCGCCAGCAGCTTGGCCGGTAGCACTGAGCAGTTCTTC. It codes for CASSLAGSTEQFF.

This sequence joins TRBV15 and TRBJ2-3; D not resolved. CDR3 length equals 15 residues. Germline V CDR1 and CDR2: LNHNV, YYDKDF (reference sequence). V gave up 0 bases and J gave up 4 bases, with 11 bases separating them. CDR3 residues: CATSRETLEADTQYF. CDR3 DNA: TGTGCCACCAGCAGAGAAACCTTAGAGGCAGATACGCAGTATTTT.

The V call is TRBV7-9, the J call TRBJ2-3; no clear D gene. The CDR3 is 16 residues long. V was clipped by 3 bases and J by 2 bases, with 15 bases between them. CDR1 is SEHNR and CDR2 is FQNEAQ in the germline V gene (reference sequence). In DNA, the CDR3 is TGTGCCAGCAGCTTTCCCCTTCGGTTCCACACAGATACGCAGTATTTT. This gives the protein CASSFPLRFHTDTQYF.

The rearrangement uses TRBV7-2 and TRBJ2-1; either TRBD1 or TRBD2 may supply D (7 bases each). Trimming pared 2 bases from V and 9 bases from J, leaving 14 bases between. The CDR3 has 14 amino acids. Germline assignment: CDR1 SGHTA and CDR2 FQGNSA. The CDR3 bases are TGTGCCAGCAGCTTACGGGCCAGGGGGGGTGAGCAGTTCTTC. Protein product: CASSLRARGGEQFF.

In this sample, this clonotype turned up a few times. The V call is TRBV27, the J call TRBJ2-7, with D possibly matching TRBD1 (6 bases). In germline, CDR1 is MNHEY, CDR2 SMNVEV (reference sequence). The CDR3 runs 16 residues. Trimming shortened V by 5 bases and J by 6 bases, and 23 bases separated the two germline ends. The CDR3 spells CASSPRGARGRSEQYF. The CDR3 region has the DNA TGTGCCAGCAGTCCACGCGGTGCCAGGGGTAGAAGCGAGCAGTACTTC.

The chain carries TRBV12-3 or TRBV12-4 and TRBJ2-7; the D call may be TRBD1 or TRBD2 (5 bases each). The CDR3 sequence is 15 residues long. V was trimmed by 3 bases and J by 0 bases, leaving 12 bases between them. The CDR3 spells CASSFRGYSSYEQYF. The CDR3 DNA reads TGTGCCAGCAGTTTTCGGGGCTACAGCTCCTACGAGCAGTACTTC.

The chain recombines TRBV18 with TRBJ2-1; D is ambiguous. Germline lookup yields CDR1 KGHSH and CDR2 LQKENI. The CDR3 contains 15 residues. Deletions cut 5 bases from V and 2 bases from J, with 13 bases between. The CDR3 sequence is CASSSERMPYNEQFF. The CDR3 bases are TGTGCCAGCTCAAGCGAGAGGATGCCCTACAATGAGCAGTTCTTC.